A single TCR beta chain is shown here with its context. Its antigen is not identified. These data come from a study of cytomegalovirus exposure and HLA in healthy donors. Study-wide results and caveats: Evidence from a later analysis indicated that most CMV-associated TCR beta chains looked HLA-restricted.

The CDR3 totals 13 residues. The germline V gene encodes CDR1 SGHKS and CDR2 YYEKEE (reference sequence). With 3 bases removed from V and 11 bases from J, the gap between germline ends came to 17 bases. PCR primers comprised 60 Vbeta and 13 Jbeta primers. This table comes from immunoSEQ multiplex PCR, and its TCRdb copy is limited to in-frame clones, with some not included. The sample has approximately 200,000 clones; approximately 85% are singletons. At collection, donors were nominally healthy, but unrecorded immune exposures were probable. The rearrangement joins TRBV5-5 to TRBJ2-5; D gene unclear. Sequencing input: PBMCs. This receptor was identified in a woman aged 45 to 65 in good health and CMV-seropositive. CDR3 sequence (DNA): TGTGCCAGCAGCTCTGACACCCTGGCCGTACAGTACTTC. The encoded protein is CASSSDTLAVQYF.